The 2 T cell receptor beta chains below come from one sample, sequenced in a study of cytomegalovirus exposure and HLA in healthy donors. This PCR relied on a set of 60 Vbeta primers and 13 Jbeta primers. Generated by immunoSEQ multiplex PCR, the TCRdb table keeps only in-frame clones and is missing some. The table includes around 70,000 clones, less than 80% detected once. Sequencing was carried out using PBMCs. These receptors were collected from a woman between 40 and 50 years old in good health and CMV-seropositive.

The CDR3, as DNA: TGCGCCAGCAGCTTCGAGTCTCGCCGCGGGGCCCAGTACTTC. It translates to CASSFESRRGAQYF. The J gene is TRBJ2-5, the V gene TRBV5-1, with a possible D match to TRBD2 (6 bases). Trimming stripped 2 bases from V and 9 bases from J, with 17 bases between. CDR1 SGHRS and CDR2 YFSETQ come from the germline V gene. CDR3 length: 14 residues.

This chain joins TRBV2 and TRBJ2-7; 7 positions match TRBD1. The CDR3 contains 14 residues. The V gene's germline CDR1 is SNHLY and CDR2 FYNNEI. The V and J ends lost 10 bases and 2 bases, in that order; junction bases with no gene match: 11. Here the CDR3 reads CATTLRGQTYEQYF. CDR3 in DNA: TGTGCCACCACACTAAGGGGACAGACCTACGAGCAGTACTTC.